This T cell receptor beta chain derives from a study of human T cells and chemical hapten exposure. The time point is: healthy volunteer bleed at 6 weeks. Total RNA extraction was carried out from unfractionated whole blood. The study used a library that attached unique molecular identifiers to individual cDNA molecules. As processed by the authors: Sample-level TCR yields exhibited a median of roughly 96,000, with a range of 23,224 to 690,600. MiXCR, run by TCRdb on the RACE reads, gives a single entry per CDR3 protein. For this entry, the V and J calls and clone size follow TCRdb and not the study's own pipeline. The sample comprises some 65,000 distinct CDR3 sequences, under 7.5% of which are singletons, and under 4.5% rests with the top ten. At least ten counts were recorded for this clonotype. Its antigen is still unknown. Study findings and constraints: With regard to DPC sensitization, TCRs above 1 in 1000 frequency did not change.

This TCR was recovered from a female donor in good health. Some clones in this sample may be carry-over from other donors' samples. Material: whole blood.

The CDR3 DNA reads as TGCGCCAGCAGCTTGTATGTGACGGAGCAAGAGACCCAGTACTTC. This translates into CASSLYVTEQETQYF. The gene calls are TRBV5-1 and TRBJ2-5; no definite D call. The CDR3 is 15 residues long. V lost 1 base and J 2 bases, leaving 12 bases between the germline ends. Germline loops: CDR1 SGHRS, CDR2 YFSETQ.